These T cell receptor beta chains were read from a single sample in a study of blood T cell repertoires in COVID-19. Clones were read by immunoSEQ multiplex PCR, and TCRdb kept only the in-frame ones, dropping some. Of 250,000 to 300,000 clones listed, roughly four fifths are singletons. Sequenced material: PBMCs or T cells enriched from blood (not recorded which). These receptors originate from a man aged 25-40 years with acute COVID-19. CDR3s include the opening cysteine and the closing phenylalanine or tryptophan. D genes are given only for firm matches. Where a row states a size, it is once, few, many or the class of an expanded clone; other rows omit it.

j_call,clone_size,d_call,v_call,cdr3_nt,cdr3_aa
TRBJ1-4,.,.,TRBV7-2,TGTGCCAGCAGCCCTACGGACGCGGGAAGATCCAATGAAAAACTGTTTTTT,CASSPTDAGRSNEKLFF
TRBJ2-5,.,.,TRBV11-2,TGTGCCAGCAGTCACCTACGGGGAAGGGAGACCCAGTACTTC,CASSHLRGRETQYF
TRBJ1-1,once,.,TRBV11-3,TGTGCCAGCAGCTCTAGTGGACTAACAGCGAAGAACACTGAAGCTTTCTTT,CASSSSGLTAKNTEAFF
TRBJ2-3,.,TRBD2,TRBV9,TGTGCCAGCAGCGTAGGTAAAGCGGGGGGGCACACAGATACGCAGTATTTT,CASSVGKAGGHTDTQYF
TRBJ2-1,.,TRBD1,TRBV7-6,TGTGCCAGCAGCCTCCCCGGGACAGACACTGCTGAGCAGTTCTTC,CASSLPGTDTAEQFF
TRBJ2-1,.,TRBD2,TRBV19,TGTGCCAGTAGTAGGGAGGGTCCCGGGAATGAGCAGTTCTTC,CASSREGPGNEQFF
TRBJ1-1,.,.,TRBV25-1,TGTGCCAGCACCAAGACAGGGAACACTGAAGCTTTCTTT,CASTKTGNTEAFF
TRBJ2-1,once,TRBD2,TRBV7-3,TGTGCCAGCAGCTTCGTTAGCGGGAGTGCCTACAATGAGCAGTTCTTC,CASSFVSGSAYNEQFF
TRBJ1-2,.,.,TRBV14,TGTGCCAGCAGCCAAGGGCCAGGGCCTCGGGGCTACACCTTC,CASSQGPGPRGYTF
TRBJ1-5,.,.,TRBV7-2,TGTGCCAGCAGCTTAGTGTCTCAGGGAGCGGGCGGCAATCAGCCCCAGCATTTT,CASSLVSQGAGGNQPQHF
TRBJ1-6,.,.,TRBV5-8,TGTGCCAGCCTGAGCTATCGGAATTCACCCCTCCACTTT,CASLSYRNSPLHF
TRBJ1-2,.,.,TRBV7-2,TGTGCCAGCAGTTTCGGGGTGGCCTATGGCTACACCTTC,CASSFGVAYGYTF
TRBJ2-3,few,.,TRBV18,TGTGCCAGCTCACCGATCGGGAGCACAGATACGCAGTATTTT,CASSPIGSTDTQYF
TRBJ1-2,few,TRBD1,TRBV9,TGTGCCAGCAGCTTTCCGACAGGGTGGGACTATGGCTACACCTTC,CASSFPTGWDYGYTF
TRBJ1-1,.,.,TRBV5-4,TGTGCCAGCAGACCCCAGGAAATTGGCACTGAAGCTTTCTTT,CASRPQEIGTEAFF
TRBJ2-1,.,.,TRBV11-3,TGTGCCAGCAGCGATCGAGAATACAGCTCCTACAATGAGCAGTTCTTC,CASSDREYSSYNEQFF
TRBJ2-2,.,TRBD1,TRBV4-3,TGCGCCAGCAGCCAGGCCCGGACAGGGTGGCTTGAGGAGCTGTTTTTT,CASSQARTGWLEELFF
TRBJ1-6,.,.,TRBV27,TGTGCCAGCAGTCCCTTAGGGGGGGGAAATTCACCCCTCCACTTT,CASSPLGGGNSPLHF
TRBJ2-2,.,.,TRBV6-5,TGTGCCAGCAGTTACCCAGGGGTAGTGAACACCGGGGAGCTGTTTTTT,CASSYPGVVNTGELFF
TRBJ1-6,few,.,TRBV11-2,TGTGCCAGCAGCTTAGCGGACAGACCCCTCCACTTT,CASSLADRPLHF
TRBJ2-2,.,TRBD2,TRBV14,TGTGCCAGCAGCCAAGCACGCGGGGGAACCGGGGAGCTGTTTTTT,CASSQARGGTGELFF
TRBJ2-1,.,.,TRBV7-3,TGTGCCAGCAGCTTAAGGCGGGTTGCCTACAATGAGCAGTTCTTC,CASSLRRVAYNEQFF
TRBJ1-1,.,TRBD1,TRBV6-1,TGTGCCAGCAGTGATCCGACAGGGGCCAACACTGAAGCTTTCTTT,CASSDPTGANTEAFF
TRBJ1-5,.,TRBD1,TRBV5-1,TGCGCCAGCAGCCGGGACAGCCTCAATCAGCCCCAGCATTTT,CASSRDSLNQPQHF
TRBJ2-5,.,TRBD2,TRBV5-6,TGTGCCAGCAGCTCCCCCACGGGGGGGGAAGAGACCCAGTACTTC,CASSSPTGGEETQYF
TRBJ1-1,.,.,TRBV5-4,TGTGCCAGCAGCCGGAACACTGAAGCTTTCTTT,CASSRNTEAFF
TRBJ2-1,.,TRBD2,TRBV28,TGTGCCAGCATGCTAGCGGGGGGGCTGTCTGAGCAGTTCTTC,CASMLAGGLSEQFF
TRBJ1-1,.,.,TRBV7-2,TGTGCCAGCAGCTTAGTGTCGAGCTCCAGGGGACCTGAAGCTTTCTTT,CASSLVSSSRGPEAFF
TRBJ1-1,.,.,TRBV18,TGTGCCAGCTCACCCACGACAGTTAACACTGAAGCTTTCTTT,CASSPTTVNTEAFF